Below, 29 T cell receptor beta chains from the same sample are listed, as sequenced in a study of T-cell reconstitution after alpha-beta-depleted transplantation in children. Unique molecular identifiers were used in preparing the TCRbeta library. In TCRdb, the PCR reads were re-called with MiXCR into one record per CDR3 protein. The sample has about 610,000 distinct CDR3 sequences; roughly 10% are singletons. The source material was PBMCs from the stem cell graft donor, sampled from the stem cell graft. All receptors derive from a human donor who donated a stem cell graft to a child with acute myeloid leukemia.

This clonotype was seen a handful of times. The chain is built from TRBV11-3 and TRBJ2-1, with 8 bases identical to TRBD2. Germline V gene data show CDR1 as SGHNT and CDR2 as YENEEA. Trimming at V came to 3 bases and at J to 7 bases, leaving 11 bases not matched to a gene. The CDR3 consists of 16 residues. CDR3 loop: CASSLRAGVGGNEQFF. CDR3 DNA sequence: TGTGCCAGCAGCTTGAGAGCGGGAGTTGGGGGGAATGAGCAGTTCTTC.

This clonotype was seen repeatedly, ten times or more. The chain carries TRBV6-4 and TRBJ1-2, with 7 bases lining up with TRBD1. CDR3 size: 13 residues. Germline CDR1 and CDR2: MRHNA and SNTAGT. Losses at the gene ends were 3 bases for V and 8 bases for J; bases not matched to a gene: 6. CDR3 sequence (DNA): TGTGCCAGCAGTGAAAGGGCAGGGGGAGGCTACACCTTC. Its protein is CASSERAGGGYTF.

In its sample, this clonotype was seen once. This chain links TRBV6-6 with TRBJ2-7; TRBD2 matches 9 bases. The junction had 6 bases not matched to a gene; V was cut back by 10 bases and J by 2 bases. The CDR3 is 13 amino acids. Per germline, CDR1 MNHNY and CDR2 SVGAGI (reference sequence). CDR3 sequence: CANSRGGAYEQYF. The CDR3 DNA reads TGTGCCAACTCGCGGGGGGGGGCCTACGAGCAGTACTTC.

This clonotype was seen ten or more times. The chain combines TRBV4-3 with TRBJ2-3; D might be TRBD2 (6 bases). The CDR3 consists of 16 residues. Per the germline V gene, CDR1 is LGHNA and CDR2 is YSLEER. V was pared by 0 bases and J by 0 bases, with 10 bases between. The chain's CDR3 is CASSQESSGSTDTQYF. In DNA form, the CDR3 reads TGCGCCAGCAGCCAAGAATCGAGCGGGAGCACAGATACGCAGTATTTT.

This clonotype was seen a few times. The genes are TRBV27 and TRBJ1-5, with D maybe TRBD1 (6 bases). The CDR3 runs 14 residues. CDR1 is MNHEY and CDR2 is SMNVEV in the germline V gene (reference sequence). The V gene lost 10 bases and the J gene lost 1 base, with 14 bases spanning the gap. The DNA for the CDR3 is TGTGCCATCTCTCAGGGGCTGAGCAATCAGCCCCAGCATTTT. Its protein is CAISQGLSNQPQHF.

The chain links TRBV3-1 to TRBJ1-3; D gene ambiguous. CDR3 length: 14 residues. V was shortened by 7 bases and J by 0 bases, with 10 bases between the two germline ends. The germline gives CDR1 LGHDT, CDR2 YNNKEL (reference sequence). For the CDR3, the DNA is TGTGCCAGCACCCAGGTCTTCTCTGGAAACACCATATATTTT. This encodes CASTQVFSGNTIYF.

This clonotype was seen ten or more times. The genes are TRBV5-6 and TRBJ2-3; 7 nucleotides match TRBD1. V lost 3 bases, J lost 2 bases, and 12 bases stayed unmatched. This CDR3 is 17 amino acids long. The germline gives CDR1 SGHDT, CDR2 YYEEEE. The CDR3 is CASSSGWGTALTDTQYF. CDR3 bases: TGTGCCAGCAGCTCCGGATGGGGGACAGCACTCACAGATACGCAGTATTTT.

This clonotype was found many times. This chain links TRBV6-2 or TRBV6-3 with TRBJ2-3; the match to TRBD1 covers 10 bases. The germline V gene encodes CDR1 MNHEY and CDR2 SVGEGT. The CDR3 totals 17 residues. Unmatched junction bases numbered 8, after V lost 5 bases and J lost 0 bases. As DNA, the CDR3 is TGTGCCAGCAGTGCCCTACCGGGACAGGGGAGCACAGATACGCAGTATTTT. It codes for CASSALPGQGSTDTQYF.

The table lists this clonotype with many counts. This chain connects TRBV7-6 to TRBJ2-5, with 8 bases that match TRBD2. Germline trimming cut 1 base from V and 1 base from J; bases unmatched to any gene: 8. The germline gives CDR1 SGHVS, CDR2 FNYEAQ. This CDR3 region has 17 residues. As DNA, the CDR3 is TGTGCCAGCAGCTTAGGCCCCCTAGCGGGCTTCCAAGAGACCCAGTACTTC. Its protein is CASSLGPLAGFQETQYF.

This rearrangement joins TRBV4-3 to TRBJ2-3, with D possibly called TRBD1 or TRBD2 (5 bases each). V was trimmed by 3 bases and J by 2 bases, leaving 12 bases between them. CDR1 and CDR2 (germline): LGHNA, YSLEER. The CDR3 covers 15 residues. In DNA form, the CDR3 reads TGCGCCAGCAGCCACCTCAAGGGACCCACAGATACGCAGTATTTT. It yields the protein CASSHLKGPTDTQYF.

A few counts support this clonotype. V is TRBV5-1 and J is TRBJ2-7; a possible D gene is TRBD1 (5 bases). This CDR3 comprises 14 residues. The V gene's germline CDR1 is SGHRS and CDR2 YFSETQ. Trimming stripped 2 bases from V and 2 bases from J, with 11 bases between. CDR3 nucleotide sequence: TGCGCCAGCAGCTTTGACAGAACAACCTACGAGCAGTACTTC. Translating it yields CASSFDRTTYEQYF.

In this sample, this clonotype turned up many times. The rearrangement joins TRBV12-3 or TRBV12-4 to TRBJ2-1, with D perhaps TRBD2 (5 bases). V was pared by 3 bases and J by 5 bases, with 17 bases between. CDR3 length: 16 residues. CDR3 sequence reads: CASSFVGSRLDNEQFF. CDR3 DNA: TGTGCCAGCAGTTTCGTGGGGAGCCGATTGGACAATGAGCAGTTCTTC.

This chain links TRBV28 with TRBJ2-7; D perhaps matches TRBD1 (5 bases). Germline values: CDR1 MDHEN, CDR2 SYDVKM. Trimming stripped 8 bases from V and 4 bases from J, with 12 bases between. This CDR3 is 12 amino acids long. The CDR3 region is CASDSSGYEQYF. The CDR3 nucleotides are TGTGCCAGCGACAGTAGTGGTTACGAGCAGTACTTC.

The rearrangement uses TRBV7-2 and TRBJ1-1; unclear D gene. Deletions cut 1 base from V and 4 bases from J, with 7 bases between. The germline V gene encodes CDR1 SGHTA and CDR2 FQGNSA. This CDR3 is 13 amino acids long. Here the CDR3 reads CASSLEGFTEAFF. As DNA, the CDR3 is TGTGCCAGCAGCTTAGAAGGGTTCACTGAAGCTTTCTTT.

The gene calls are TRBV14 and TRBJ1-5; D is perhaps TRBD1 (5 bases). Looked up from germline, CDR1 is SGHDN and CDR2 is FVKESK. The ends were cut back, 4 bases at V and 6 bases at J, with 10 bases in the middle. The CDR3 is 13 amino acids. In DNA, the CDR3 is TGTGCCAGCAGCCGGGGCCCGGGTCAGCCCCAGCATTTT. Translation: CASSRGPGQPQHF.

This clonotype was observed at least ten times. V usage is TRBV28 and J usage is TRBJ2-1, with TRBD1 matching over 7 bases. In germline, CDR1 is MDHEN, CDR2 SYDVKM. This CDR3 is built from 16 residues. V lost 4 bases to trimming and J lost 1 base; unmatched junction nucleotides: 7. CDR3 in amino acids: CASSSKGAASYNEQFF. In DNA form, the CDR3 reads TGTGCCAGCAGTTCCAAGGGGGCGGCATCCTACAATGAGCAGTTCTTC. Using reference TRBV28 and TRBJ2-1 for the parts outside the CDR3, the full variable domain is DVKVTQSSRYLVKRTGEKVFLECVQDMDHENMFWYRQDPGLGLRLIYFSYDVKMKEKGDIPEGYSVSREKKERFSLILESASTNQTSMYLCASSSKGAASYNEQFFGPGTRLTVL.

The V gene is TRBV27, the J gene TRBJ2-7; D may be TRBD1 (6 bases). Germline-derived CDR1 and CDR2 are MNHEY and SMNVEV (reference sequence). Trimming cost V 7 bases and J 3 bases, with 16 bases left between them. The CDR3 is 14 amino acids. CDR3 sequence: CASTGRDTYYEQYF. Written as DNA, the CDR3 is TGTGCCAGCACCGGACGGGACACCTACTACGAGCAGTACTTC.

This clonotype occurred many times. This chain uses TRBV27 with TRBJ2-1, with D uncertain. The V gene's germline CDR1 is MNHEY and CDR2 SMNVEV (reference sequence). The CDR3 extends over 14 amino acids. The V gene lost 3 bases and the J gene lost 8 bases, with 14 bases spanning the gap. The CDR3 nucleotides are TGTGCCAGCAGTTTTCGGACCGGATTCGATGAGCAGTTCTTC. Encoded protein: CASSFRTGFDEQFF.

This clonotype has at least ten counts. The chain carries TRBV3-1 and TRBJ2-6, with D unresolved. In germline, CDR1 is LGHDT, CDR2 YNNKEL (reference sequence). The length of the CDR3 is 16 residues. V was cut by 1 base and J by 2 bases, with 9 bases left in between. Here the CDR3 reads CASSQGQAAGANVLTF. As DNA, the CDR3 is TGTGCCAGCAGCCAAGGACAAGCAGCTGGGGCCAACGTCCTGACTTTC.

Many counts were recorded for this clonotype. V is TRBV6-1 and J is TRBJ2-3; D gene uncertain. Germline assignment: CDR1 MNHNS and CDR2 SASEGT. This CDR3 has 14 amino acids. The V and J ends lost 10 bases and 3 bases respectively, with 17 bases between them. The CDR3 DNA is TGTGCCACCCATAGGACCCCCGGGACAGATACGCAGTATTTT. This encodes CATHRTPGTDTQYF.

V gene TRBV7-2 combines with J gene TRBJ2-5; 7 positions match TRBD1. V lost 0 bases to trimming and J lost 5 bases; unmatched junction nucleotides: 12. The length of the CDR3 is 17 residues. The germline CDR1 and CDR2 sequences are SGHTA and FQGNSA. The CDR3 DNA sequence: TGTGCCAGCAGCTTAGCCGCGGCGACAGGGTTGAGGGAGACCCAGTACTTC. This sequence encodes CASSLAAATGLRETQYF.

Ten or more counts support this clonotype. This sequence joins TRBV12-3 or TRBV12-4 and TRBJ2-3; D remains unclear. V was pared by 3 bases and J by 3 bases, with 7 bases between. The CDR3 spans 13 residues. The CDR3, as DNA: TGTGCCAGCAGTTTGTCCAGGACAGATACGCAGTATTTT. It encodes CASSLSRTDTQYF.

This clonotype appeared many times. This chain joins TRBV20-1 and TRBJ2-1, with a weak D call TRBD2 (5 bases). Germline CDR1 and CDR2: DFQATT and SNEGSKA (reference sequence). Between the trimmed V and J ends, which lost 3 bases and 6 bases, there was a span of 15 bases. The CDR3 is made up of 14 amino acids. CDR3 sequence: CSARAPSRSNEQFF. DNA of the CDR3: TGCAGTGCTAGGGCCCCTAGCAGATCCAATGAGCAGTTCTTC.

The chain is built from TRBV29-1 and TRBJ2-1, with TRBD1 matching 9 bases. J gave up 6 bases and V 8 bases, and 11 bases lay outside the gene matches. The CDR3 loop spans 14 amino acids. Germline CDR1 reads SQVTM; CDR2 reads ANQGSEA. The CDR3: CSIHGTGQINEQFF. The CDR3, as DNA: TGCAGCATTCACGGGACAGGGCAGATCAATGAGCAGTTCTTC.

This clonotype was recorded at least ten times. The V and J genes are TRBV7-3 and TRBJ2-2, with D possibly TRBD2 on 6 matching bases. Germline loops: CDR1 SGHTA, CDR2 FQGTGA. Trimming removed 10 bases from V and 7 bases from J, with 31 bases in between. The CDR3 has 18 amino acids. CDR3 in DNA: TGTGCCACCCCGCCGGAGGGCCGGAGCCCTAATACCGGCGGGGAGCTGTTTTTT. This codes for CATPPEGRSPNTGGELFF.

The gene calls are TRBV4-3 and TRBJ2-3; a possible D gene is TRBD2 (6 bases). The CDR3 loop spans 17 amino acids. The V and J ends lost 0 bases and 3 bases respectively, with 16 bases between them. Looked up from germline, CDR1 is LGHNA and CDR2 is YSLEER. CDR3 amino acids: CASSQDPPGVRTDTQYF. DNA of the CDR3: TGCGCCAGCAGCCAAGATCCCCCGGGGGTGAGAACAGATACGCAGTATTTT.

This clonotype was detected many times. The rearrangement joins TRBV11-1 to TRBJ2-5; D is perhaps TRBD1 (6 bases). The V and J ends lost 0 bases and 5 bases respectively, with 7 bases between them. Germline values: CDR1 SGHAT, CDR2 FQDESV (reference sequence). This CDR3 comprises 13 residues. CDR3 in amino acids: CASSLARGETQYF. The CDR3 DNA reads as TGTGCCAGCAGCTTAGCCAGGGGTGAGACCCAGTACTTC.

Comments on this clonotype: This sequence may be a read error, since a much larger clone differs from it by one base. As the CDR3 is not closed by the conserved phenylalanine or tryptophan, this likely results from a read error. The gene calls are TRBV3-1 and TRBJ2-3; 13 bases match TRBD2. V dropped 4 bases and J dropped 1; count of bases not matched to a gene: 20. The length of the CDR3 is 22 residues. CDR1 and CDR2 (germline): LGHDT, YNNKEL (reference sequence). The CDR3 DNA follows: TGTGCCAGCAGCCCCAACAGACAGACTAGCGGGAGGCCACTCCGGCGCACAGATACGCAGTATTAT. This translates into CASSPNRQTSGRPLRRTDTQYY.

In this sample, this clonotype turned up many times. The genes are TRBV29-1 and TRBJ2-5; 9 bases agree with TRBD2. With V trimmed by 1 base and J by 1 base, 4 bases remained unmatched. The CDR3 sequence is 15 residues long. In germline, CDR1 is SQVTM, CDR2 ANQGSEA. CDR3 sequence reads: CSVEAAGGTQETQYF. Written as DNA, the CDR3 is TGCAGCGTTGAAGCGGCGGGAGGGACCCAAGAGACCCAGTACTTC.